This T cell receptor (beta chain) was recovered during a study of shared clonotypes between healthy human individuals. This CDR3 is built from 15 residues. Trimming removed 1 base from V and 8 bases from J, with 14 bases in between. Germline V gives CDR1 SGHNT, CDR2 YENEEA. The genomic DNA of each subset was split evenly across several immunoSEQ plates. Only in-frame clones appear in the TCRdb table, and some are missing; sequencing was by immunoSEQ multiplex PCR. The table has 490,000 or so clones, 76% seen once. In its sample, this clone was seen once. Sample: PBMCs. The receptor was derived from a middle-aged woman in good health. Some clones in this sample may be carry-over from other donors' samples. V and J are TRBV11-3 and TRBJ1-4; a possible D gene is TRBD1 (6 bases). CDR3 residues: CASSLASGAAEKLFF. The CDR3 bases are TGTGCCAGCAGCTTAGCATCAGGGGCCGCCGAAAAACTGTTTTTT.